This entry features one T cell receptor beta chain sequence. This record comes from a study of control samples from healthy donors and cancer patients. This table comes from immunoSEQ multiplex PCR, and its TCRdb copy is limited to in-frame clones, with some not included. The top ten clones hold 6% to 9.5% of a sample with around 140,000 clones, about nine tenths of them seen once. Trimming removed 5 bases at V and 0 bases at J, with 13 bases between. The CDR3 contains 16 residues. Per the germline V gene, CDR1 is SGHAT and CDR2 is FQNNGV. The sample taken for sequencing was PBMCs. The TCR comes from a middle-aged man with head and neck cancer. The chain recombines TRBV11-2 with TRBJ1-4; D unresolved. The CDR3 spells CASSARRGTTNEKLFF. The CDR3 DNA is TGTGCCAGCAGCGCCAGACGAGGGACAACTAATGAAAAACTGTTTTTT.